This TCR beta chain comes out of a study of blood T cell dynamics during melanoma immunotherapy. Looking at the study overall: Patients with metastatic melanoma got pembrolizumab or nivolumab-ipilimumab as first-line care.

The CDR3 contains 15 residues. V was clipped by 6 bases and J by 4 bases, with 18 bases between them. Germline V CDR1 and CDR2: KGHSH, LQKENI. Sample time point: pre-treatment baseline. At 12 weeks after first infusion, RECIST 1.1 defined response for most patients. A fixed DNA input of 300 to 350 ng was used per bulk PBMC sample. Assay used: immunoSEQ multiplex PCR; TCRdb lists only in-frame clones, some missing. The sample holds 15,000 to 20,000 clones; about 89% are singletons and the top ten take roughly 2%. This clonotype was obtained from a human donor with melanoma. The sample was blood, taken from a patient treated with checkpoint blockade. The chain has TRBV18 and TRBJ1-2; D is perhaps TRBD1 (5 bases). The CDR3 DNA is TGTGCCAGCTCCCTCACCACAGCGGGGGGCTATGGCTACACCTTC. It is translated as CASSLTTAGGYGYTF.